The 12 T cell receptor beta chains below all came from one sample that was sequenced in a study of blood T cell repertoires in COVID-19. Data came from immunoSEQ multiplex PCR; TCRdb stores just in-frame clones and leaves some out. The data show about 140,000 clones, around 88% seen once. Material for sequencing was peripheral blood. The receptors come from a human donor in a cohort sampled during active COVID-19.

The chain joins TRBV6-5 to TRBJ1-3; D gene uncertain. Germline-derived CDR1 and CDR2 are MNHEY and SVGAGI. The CDR3 has 15 residues. Trimming removed 5 bases at V and 0 bases at J, with 11 bases between. The CDR3 sequence: CASSPRGVSGNTIYF. Here the CDR3 DNA reads TGTGCCAGCAGTCCCCGGGGAGTCTCTGGAAACACCATATATTTT.

In DNA, the CDR3 is TGTGCCAGTAGCCGGGTCAGCTCCACCGGGGAGCTGTTTTTT. Amino acids: CASSRVSSTGELFF. This chain links TRBV19 with TRBJ2-2; no clear D. V was shortened by 6 bases and J by 4 bases, with 12 bases between the two germline ends. Looked up from germline, CDR1 is LNHDA and CDR2 is SQIVND (reference sequence). The CDR3 runs to 14 residues.

CDR3 residues: CASSLYRDQPQHF. For the CDR3, the DNA is TGTGCCAGCAGTTTATATCGGGATCAGCCCCAGCATTTT. The chain carries TRBV27 and TRBJ1-5, with D hard to call. The CDR3 length is 13 residues. The germline gives CDR1 MNHEY, CDR2 SMNVEV (reference sequence). V was pared by 1 base and J by 5 bases, with 6 bases between.

The J gene is TRBJ2-6, the V gene TRBV7-3, with 7 bases matching TRBD1. The CDR3 covers 21 residues. V lost 0 bases, J lost 1 base, and 15 bases stayed unmatched. Germline assignment: CDR1 SGHTA and CDR2 FQGTGA. The CDR3 here is CASSLTGAWTGSVSGANVLTF. CDR3 DNA sequence: TGTGCCAGCAGCTTAACGGGGGCCTGGACAGGTTCGGTTTCTGGGGCCAACGTCCTGACTTTC. The complete variable domain, with remaining parts taken from reference TRBV7-3 and TRBJ2-6, reads GAGVSQTPSNKVTEKGKYVELRCDPISGHTALYWYRQSLGQGPEFLIYFQGTGAADDSGLPNDRFFAVRPEGSVSTLKIQRTERGDSAVYLCASSLTGAWTGSVSGANVLTFGAGSRLTVL.

There are a few counts of this clone. V gene TRBV10-3 combines with J gene TRBJ1-6, with a weak D call TRBD1 (5 bases). CDR1 ENHRY and CDR2 SYGVKD come from the germline V gene. V was pared by 0 bases and J by 5 bases, with 5 bases between. This CDR3 region has 14 residues. The CDR3 DNA follows: TGTGCCATCAGTGAGTCAGGGGATAATTCACCCCTCCACTTT. Protein: CAISESGDNSPLHF.

The chain recombines TRBV9 with TRBJ1-2; D ambiguous. CDR1 SGDLS and CDR2 YYNGEE come from the germline V gene. Trimming cost V 0 bases and J 6 bases, with 12 bases left between them. The CDR3 is made up of 14 amino acids. CDR3 nucleotides: TGTGCCAGCAGCGTAGGATTCCTATTTGATGGCTACACCTTC. Translating it yields CASSVGFLFDGYTF.

As to this clone: Other nucleotide sequences from this sample produce the same CDR3. This chain joins TRBV7-8 and TRBJ1-1, with D possibly matching TRBD1 (6 bases). CDR3 length: 14 residues. CDR1 and CDR2 from the germline V gene are SGHVS and FQNEAQ. The V gene lost 1 base and the J gene lost 1 base, with 7 bases spanning the gap. The CDR3 bases are TGTGCCAGCAGCTTAGGGACAGCGAACACTGAAGCTTTCTTT. Protein: CASSLGTANTEAFF.

The chain joins TRBV18 to TRBJ2-7, with D possibly TRBD1 on 5 matching bases. Looked up from germline, CDR1 is KGHSH and CDR2 is LQKENI. The V and J ends lost 6 bases and 4 bases respectively, with 7 bases between them. CDR3 size: 11 residues. This chain's CDR3 is CASSRQYEQYF. Here the CDR3 DNA reads TGTGCCAGCTCCAGACAGTACGAGCAGTACTTC. The full variable domain, its missing parts supplied by reference TRBV18 and TRBJ2-7, is NAGVMQNPRHLVRRRGQEARLRCSPMKGHSHVYWYRQLPEEGLKFMVYLQKENIIDESGMPKERFSAEFPKEGPSILRIQQVVRGDSAAYFCASSRQYEQYFGPGTRLTVT.

The DNA of the CDR3 is TGTGCCACCAGCAGAGAGAACAGGGGAGGCTCACCCCTCCACTTT. As protein: CATSRENRGGSPLHF. This chain links TRBV15 with TRBJ1-6; TRBD1 matches 7 bases. The CDR3 has 15 residues. Germline values: CDR1 LNHNV, CDR2 YYDKDF (reference sequence). V shed 0 bases and J 10 bases; nucleotides not matched to a gene: 6.

The chain employs TRBV6-4 and TRBJ1-1; possibly TRBD1 for D (5 bases). This CDR3 has 14 residues. CDR1 and CDR2 (germline): MRHNA, SNTAGT. Between the trimmed V and J ends, which lost 6 bases and 5 bases, there was a span of 16 bases. The CDR3 sequence is CASSPAGGNTEAFF. For the CDR3, the DNA is TGTGCCAGCAGCCCTGCCGGGGGGAATACTGAAGCTTTCTTT.

V gene TRBV4-1 combines with J gene TRBJ2-7; 8 nucleotides agree with TRBD2. Germline V gives CDR1 MGHRA, CDR2 YSYEKL. The V gene end was trimmed by 0 bases and the J gene end by 7 bases; junction bases not matched to a gene: 8. CDR3 length equals 15 residues. CDR3 amino acids: CASSQEIGAGEEQYF. The CDR3 DNA follows: TGCGCCAGCAGCCAAGAAATAGGAGCGGGGGAGGAGCAGTACTTC.

The chain employs TRBV10-1 and TRBJ1-6; 10 bases are a match to TRBD1. This CDR3 contains 12 residues. Germline V gene lookup returns CDR1 WNHNN and CDR2 SYGVQD (reference sequence). CDR3 sequence (DNA): TGCCCTCAGGGACAGGGGACTTCACCCCTCCACTTT. Amino acids: CPQGQGTSPLHF.